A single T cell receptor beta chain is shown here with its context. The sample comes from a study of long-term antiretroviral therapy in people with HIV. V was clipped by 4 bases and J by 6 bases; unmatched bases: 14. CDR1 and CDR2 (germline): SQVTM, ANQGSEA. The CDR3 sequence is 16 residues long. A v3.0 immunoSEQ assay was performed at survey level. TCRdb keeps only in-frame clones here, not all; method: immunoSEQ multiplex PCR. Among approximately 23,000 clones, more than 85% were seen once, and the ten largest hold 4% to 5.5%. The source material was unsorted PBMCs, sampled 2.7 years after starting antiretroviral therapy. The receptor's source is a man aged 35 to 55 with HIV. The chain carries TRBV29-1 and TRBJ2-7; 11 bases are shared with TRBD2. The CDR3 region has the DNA TGCAGCGTTGTTGATAGCGGGAGGGCCCTGGGAAGCGAGCAGTACTTC. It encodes CSVVDSGRALGSEQYF.